This T cell receptor beta chain was documented in a study of cytomegalovirus exposure and HLA in healthy donors. Study in general: When 300 to 400 donors were genotyped, approximately 80% of them were found to fall in the Caucasian-associated ancestry cluster. General study points: Across donors, sequencing depth was assumed by presence/absence analyses to be roughly uniform. In a later analysis, TCR beta V- and J-gene trimming showed a link to a missense DCLRE1C variant. It has been reported that TCR beta sequences accurately predicted the HLA-A and HLA-B alleles of most subjects.

This clone was seen only a few times. Its antigen is currently unknown. V was pared by 5 bases and J by 4 bases, with 11 bases between. The germline V gene encodes CDR1 SNHLY and CDR2 FYNNEI. CDR3 length equals 13 residues. The PCR was carried out with 60 Vbeta primers and 13 Jbeta primers. Data came from immunoSEQ multiplex PCR; TCRdb stores just in-frame clones and leaves some out. The table lists roughly 130,000 clones, around 72% of them singletons. The TCR originated in a woman in her 40s in good health and CMV-seronegative. V is TRBV2 and J is TRBJ1-1; D ambiguous. Specimen: PBMCs. Here the CDR3 reads CASSQTGITEAFF. CDR3 bases: TGTGCCAGCAGTCAGACGGGGATCACTGAAGCTTTCTTT.